This passage covers 32 T cell receptor beta chains from one sample sequenced in a study of shared clonotypes between healthy human individuals. Sequenced by immunoSEQ multiplex PCR; TCRdb stores in-frame clones only, minus some. The sample shows about 600,000 clones, less than 98% of them seen only once. The sequenced sample consisted of naive CD4+ T cells sorted from blood. As for subset: CD45RA+ positively selected. These receptors originate from a woman in her thirties in good health.

This clone was recorded only once. The chain combines TRBV19 with TRBJ2-5; D not resolved. Germline lookup yields CDR1 LNHDA and CDR2 SQIVND (reference sequence). CDR3 length: 14 residues. Trimming left V 4 bases short and J 1 base short, with 10 bases between. The CDR3 DNA sequence: TGTGCCAGTAGTAAAGGCACTCCCCAAGAGACCCAGTACTTC. The encoded protein is CASSKGTPQETQYF.

V usage is TRBV11-2 and J usage is TRBJ1-5; 7 nucleotides align to TRBD1. The CDR3 totals 15 residues. The trim removed 1 base at V and 3 bases at J, leaving 3 bases unmatched. Germline loops: CDR1 SGHAT, CDR2 FQNNGV. Here the CDR3 DNA reads TGTGCCAGCAGCTTAGGGACAGGCAACAATCAGCCCCAGCATTTT. Its protein product is CASSLGTGNNQPQHF.

For the CDR3, the DNA is TGCGCCAGCAGCCAATTCGTGGGCGGTGAGCGCGAAAAACTGTTTTTT. Translation: CASSQFVGGEREKLFF. The genes are TRBV4-1 and TRBJ1-4; no firm D call. V lost 2 bases and J 8 bases, leaving 18 bases between the germline ends. Germline CDR1 reads MGHRA; CDR2 reads YSYEKL. CDR3 length equals 16 residues.

As concerns this clone: Other nucleotide sequences in the sample specify the same CDR3. This chain uses TRBV2 with TRBJ2-7; no firm D call. This CDR3 is 14 amino acids long. The germline V gene has CDR1 SNHLY and CDR2 FYNNEI. V dropped 6 bases and J dropped 2 bases, with 14 bases sitting between them. For the CDR3, the DNA is TGTGCCAGCAGGGGTGGGGTGGGTCCCTACGAGCAGTACTTC. It encodes CASRGGVGPYEQYF.

With respect to this clone: This specimen includes other DNA sequences encoding the same CDR3. V and J are TRBV28 and TRBJ2-7, with 8 bases aligning to TRBD1. CDR3 size: 14 residues. Germline-derived CDR1 and CDR2 are MDHEN and SYDVKM. After removal of 2 bases from V and 4 bases from J, the junction contained 4 bases not matched to a gene. The CDR3 nucleotides read TGTGCCAGCAGTTTACCCCAGGGGGCGTACGAGCAGTACTTC. Residues: CASSLPQGAYEQYF.

The chain uses TRBV19 and TRBJ2-7; D gene unclear. V lost 5 bases and J lost 3, with 5 bases in between. Germline CDR1 and CDR2: LNHDA and SQIVND (reference sequence). This CDR3 has 11 residues. CDR3 DNA: TGTGCCAGTAGTTGGAACTACGAGCAGTACTTC. Protein: CASSWNYEQYF.

This chain connects TRBV18 to TRBJ1-4; D remains unclear. From germline, CDR1 is KGHSH and CDR2 LQKENI. The length of the CDR3 is 14 residues. Between the trimmed V and J ends, which lost 3 bases and 5 bases, there was a span of 10 bases. CDR3: CASSPAGVNEKLFF. CDR3 coding DNA: TGTGCCAGCTCACCCGCCGGGGTAAATGAAAAACTGTTTTTT.

V is TRBV7-3 and J is TRBJ2-1; the D gene could be TRBD1 or TRBD2 (5 bases each). Germline V gene sequence: CDR1 SGHTA, CDR2 FQGTGA. This CDR3 has 12 amino acids. V lost 2 bases and J 7 bases, leaving 6 bases between the germline ends. CDR3 in DNA: TGTGCCAGCAGCTTATGGGGGAATGAGCAGTTCTTC. This translates into CASSLWGNEQFF.

The chain joins TRBV7-9 to TRBJ1-4, with D perhaps TRBD1 (6 bases). The CDR3 runs 12 residues. V dropped 6 bases and J dropped 5 bases, with 7 bases sitting between them. CDR1 is SEHNR, CDR2 FQNEAQ, per germline (reference sequence). Written as DNA, the CDR3 is TGTGCCAGCAGGGACAGAAATGAAAAACTGTTTTTT. Its translation is CASRDRNEKLFF.

This clone was seen more than once but under ten times. V usage is TRBV19 and J usage is TRBJ2-5; D remains ambiguous. Deletions cut 3 bases from V and 5 bases from J, with 7 bases between. The CDR3 loop spans 12 amino acids. Germline CDR1 is LNHDA and CDR2 is SQIVND (reference sequence). CDR3 region: CASSMGWETQYF. The CDR3 DNA is TGTGCCAGTAGTATGGGATGGGAGACCCAGTACTTC.

This chain links TRBV28 with TRBJ1-5, with D unresolved. Trimming took 8 bases from V and 9 from J, leaving 14 bases between them. The CDR3 is 12 amino acids. The germline V gene encodes CDR1 MDHEN and CDR2 SYDVKM. DNA for the CDR3: TGTGCCAGCCGGGAGGGTGTGGGGCCCCAGCATTTT. Amino acids: CASREGVGPQHF.

In nucleotides, the CDR3 is TGTGCCAGTAGTATTGGGAGAGGCCGGACTGAAGCTTTCTTT. It codes for CASSIGRGRTEAFF. The V and J genes are TRBV19 and TRBJ1-1; no reliable D call. CDR1 is LNHDA and CDR2 is SQIVND in the germline V gene (reference sequence). Trimming removed 3 bases from V and 5 bases from J, with 13 bases in between. The CDR3 contains 14 residues.

V and J are TRBV5-8 and TRBJ2-1; maybe TRBD2 (7 bases). V was clipped by 6 bases and J by 4 bases, with 17 bases between them. This CDR3 has 15 amino acids. Per the germline V gene, CDR1 is SGHTS and CDR2 is YDEGEE. The CDR3 region is CASNPRGLSYNEQFF. The CDR3, as DNA: TGTGCCAGCAACCCCAGGGGACTATCTTACAATGAGCAGTTCTTC.

The chain is built from TRBV7-2 and TRBJ2-7, with 10 bases fitting TRBD2. V trimming: 5 bases; J trimming: 2 bases; junction bases outside the gene matches: 3. Per the germline V gene, CDR1 is SGHTA and CDR2 is FQGNSA. This CDR3 has 14 amino acids. Here the CDR3 DNA reads TGTGCCAGCAGCCGACTAGCGGGTCCCTACGAGCAGTACTTC. This codes for CASSRLAGPYEQYF.

The sample holds one count of this clone. At the DNA level, this CDR3 is encoded by other sequences in the same sample as well. CDR3 DNA: TGTGCCAGCAGCTTAGGGGTTTCGGATACGCAGTATTTT. It is translated as CASSLGVSDTQYF. V and J are TRBV7-2 and TRBJ2-3; D ambiguous. This CDR3 is built from 13 residues. CDR1 and CDR2 (germline): SGHTA, FQGNSA. Trimming pared 1 base from V and 6 bases from J, leaving 8 bases between.

This CDR3 is CASRARLAATKNIQYF. The CDR3 nucleotides read TGTGCCAGCAGGGCTAGACTAGCGGCTACCAAAAACATTCAGTACTTC. This chain uses TRBV6-4 with TRBJ2-4; 9 bases line up with TRBD2. CDR1 and CDR2 (germline): MRHNA, SNTAGT. The CDR3 loop spans 16 amino acids. J lost 2 bases, V lost 6 bases, and 8 bases had no gene match.

CDR3 region: CASSFYSGSYEQYF. CDR3 in DNA: TGTGCCAGCAGTTTTTATAGCGGGAGCTACGAGCAGTACTTC. The chain recombines TRBV28 with TRBJ2-7; 9 positions agree with TRBD2. The CDR3 contains 14 residues. The V segment lost 3 bases and the J segment 3 bases; nucleotides outside the gene matches: 3. The germline CDR1 and CDR2 sequences are MDHEN and SYDVKM.

This clone has only one observation. This rearrangement joins TRBV29-1 to TRBJ2-7; D is uncertain. The CDR3 has 13 residues. The V gene lost 4 bases and the J gene lost 0 bases, with 10 bases spanning the gap. Germline V gene data show CDR1 as SQVTM and CDR2 as ANQGSEA. CDR3 bases: TGCAGCGTTGGGACCCGCTTCTCCTACGAGCAGTACTTC. It encodes CSVGTRFSYEQYF.

This rearrangement joins TRBV19 to TRBJ1-5, with 7 bases identical to TRBD1. CDR1 is LNHDA and CDR2 is SQIVND in the germline V gene (reference sequence). The ends lost 5 bases at V and 2 bases at J; junction bases unmatched: 12. This CDR3 contains 17 residues. As DNA, the CDR3 is TGTGCCAGTAGTGTCATGACAGGGTTCAGGGGCAATCAGCCCCAGCATTTT. It codes for CASSVMTGFRGNQPQHF.

This chain uses TRBV27 with TRBJ2-3; TRBD2 agrees at 14 bases. The J segment lost 1 base and the V segment lost 4 bases, leaving 10 bases of the junction unmatched. CDR1 and CDR2 from the germline V gene are MNHEY and SMNVEV (reference sequence). The length of the CDR3 is 19 residues. The CDR3 protein is CASSSTGTSGRARTDTQYF. The DNA for the CDR3 is TGTGCCAGCAGTTCGACCGGGACTAGCGGGAGAGCTCGCACAGATACGCAGTATTTT.

This chain connects TRBV7-9 to TRBJ2-4; D is undetermined. V lost 4 bases to trimming and J lost 0 bases, with 13 bases between them. Germline-derived CDR1 and CDR2 are SEHNR and FQNEAQ (reference sequence). CDR3 size: 16 residues. The CDR3 nucleotides are TGTGCCAGCAGCTCCTGGACCGCCATAGCCAAAAACATTCAGTACTTC. It yields the protein CASSSWTAIAKNIQYF.

V is TRBV28 and J is TRBJ2-1, with 11 bases aligning to TRBD2. The CDR3 totals 17 residues. CDR1 and CDR2 (germline): MDHEN, SYDVKM. The V and J ends lost 3 bases and 8 bases, in that order; junction bases with no gene match: 12. CDR3: CASSLPRSGRAFDEQFF. CDR3 DNA: TGTGCCAGCAGTTTGCCGCGTAGCGGGAGGGCCTTTGATGAGCAGTTCTTC.

The table lists this clone with a count of one. The chain carries TRBV30 and TRBJ1-2, with D possibly being TRBD1 (5 bases). The CDR3 covers 16 residues. The V and J ends lost 3 bases and 0 bases respectively, with 17 bases between them. The germline V gene has CDR1 GTSNPN and CDR2 SVGIG (reference sequence). Here the CDR3 DNA reads TGTGCCTGGAGGGGAACCGGACGGGGGACTAACTATGGCTACACCTTC. Protein sequence: CAWRGTGRGTNYGYTF. The full variable domain, in which reference TRBV30 and TRBJ1-2 provide the parts outside the CDR3, is SQTIHQWPATLVQPVGSPLSLECTVEGTSNPNLYWYRQAAGRGLQLLFYSVGIGQISSEVPQNLSASRPQDRQFILSSKKLLLSDSGFYLCAWRGTGRGTNYGYTFGSGTRLTVV.

The CDR3 DNA sequence: TGTGCCAGCACCCGGGACGAGGAGGGGGAGCAGTTCTTC. Residues: CASTRDEEGEQFF. The chain carries TRBV28 and TRBJ2-1; TRBD2 might be the D (6 bases). The germline CDR1 and CDR2 sequences are MDHEN and SYDVKM. The CDR3 is made up of 13 amino acids. Trimming removed 7 bases at V and 10 bases at J, with 17 bases between. The full variable domain, in which reference TRBV28 and TRBJ2-1 provide the parts outside the CDR3, is DVKVTQSSRYLVKRTGEKVFLECVQDMDHENMFWYRQDPGLGLRLIYFSYDVKMKEKGDIPEGYSVSREKKERFSLILESASTNQTSMYLCASTRDEEGEQFFGPGTRLTVL.

The chain recombines TRBV2 with TRBJ1-2; 7 nucleotides match TRBD1. V lost 7 bases to trimming and J lost 8 bases; unmatched junction nucleotides: 7. The CDR3 spans 12 residues. Germline V CDR1 and CDR2: SNHLY, FYNNEI. The CDR3 reads CASTGGRGGYTF. The CDR3 DNA sequence: TGTGCCAGCACAGGGGGTCGGGGCGGCTACACCTTC.

V gene TRBV6-6 combines with J gene TRBJ1-4; 8 positions match TRBD1. The ends lost 7 bases at V and 7 bases at J; junction bases unmatched: 5. Germline loops: CDR1 MNHNY, CDR2 SVGAGI (reference sequence). The CDR3 is made up of 13 amino acids. CDR3 nucleotides: TGTGCCAGCACGACAGGGGTGGTTGAAAAACTGTTTTTT. The encoded protein is CASTTGVVEKLFF.

V and J are TRBV10-1 and TRBJ1-1; the D is unclear. CDR3 size: 13 residues. Germline V CDR1 and CDR2: WNHNN, SYGVQD (reference sequence). V lost 1 base, J lost 4 bases, and 7 bases lay in between. The CDR3 here is CASSEFRSTEAFF. CDR3 DNA sequence: TGCGCCAGCAGTGAGTTTAGGAGCACTGAAGCTTTCTTT.

The genes are TRBV6-1 and TRBJ1-5; D is possibly TRBD1 (6 bases). The germline V gene encodes CDR1 MNHNS and CDR2 SASEGT. This CDR3 region has 13 residues. V dropped 10 bases and J dropped 5 bases, with 15 bases sitting between them. The CDR3 nucleotides read TGTGCCACTCGGGACAACGATTATCAGCCCCAGCATTTT. It codes for CATRDNDYQPQHF.

The chain joins TRBV19 to TRBJ1-2; D not resolved. This CDR3 is built from 14 residues. Trimming stripped 3 bases from V and 8 bases from J, with 16 bases between. Germline lookup yields CDR1 LNHDA and CDR2 SQIVND (reference sequence). CDR3 loop: CASSITQPAGGYTF. The DNA of the CDR3 is TGTGCCAGTAGTATTACTCAGCCGGCGGGGGGCTACACCTTC.

Written as DNA, the CDR3 is TGTGCCAGCGCACCGGGAAATTATGGCTACACCTTC. This codes for CASAPGNYGYTF. This chain joins TRBV2 and TRBJ1-2, with D hard to call. Trimming stripped 8 bases from V and 5 bases from J, with 12 bases between. The CDR3 has 12 amino acids. The germline V gene has CDR1 SNHLY and CDR2 FYNNEI.

V and J are TRBV7-9 and TRBJ2-1; 9 bases map to TRBD2. The CDR3 covers 18 residues. V trimming: 1 base; J trimming: 3 bases; junction bases outside the gene matches: 10. Germline V gene data show CDR1 as SEHNR and CDR2 as FQNEAQ (reference sequence). The CDR3 region has the DNA TGTGCCAGCAGCTTAGGAGTGTTGCGGGAGGGGAACTACAATGAGCAGTTCTTC. This gives the protein CASSLGVLREGNYNEQFF.

This clone showed up just once. The chain is built from TRBV2 and TRBJ2-1, with D tentatively TRBD1 (6 bases). The V end was cut by 7 bases, the J end by 5 bases, with 12 bases between. The germline gives CDR1 SNHLY, CDR2 FYNNEI. CDR3 length: 13 amino acids. This CDR3 reads CASMAGVNNEQFF. The CDR3 region has the DNA TGTGCCAGCATGGCAGGGGTCAACAATGAGCAGTTCTTC. The full variable domain, in which reference TRBV2 and TRBJ2-1 provide the parts outside the CDR3, is EPEVTQTPSHQVTQMGQEVILRCVPISNHLYFYWYRQILGQKVEFLVSFYNNEISEKSEIFDDQFSVERPDGSNFTLKIRSTKLEDSAMYFCASMAGVNNEQFFGPGTRLTVL.